These 32 T cell receptor beta chains originate from one sample sequenced in a study of T cell repertoires in cytomegalovirus infection (dated by TCRdb to about 2019). Their antigens are not known. What the treatment or condition label conveys for this sample: in vitro stimulation with specific CMV peptide epitopes to enrich CMV-specific T cells. TCRdb names Illumina HiSeq 1500 as the instrument used. TCRdb's own reprocessing of the public reads used fastp at Q25 and MiXCR and kept productive beta chains. Identical CDR3 proteins give one entry, which carries the most common genes and DNA. The sample yields under 500,000 distinct CDR3 sequences; approximately 40% were counted once. Approximately 40% of the sample is held by the ten biggest clonotypes. The sequenced sample was cultured PBMCs, obtained from culture after CMV antigen stimulation. Source of these receptors: a human donor in good health (CMV status not recorded). Some clones in this sample may be carry-over from other donors' samples.

This clonotype was counted a few times. V is TRBV6-2 or TRBV6-3 and J is TRBJ2-5; D is unclear. V was pared by 5 bases and J by 4 bases, with 8 bases between. The CDR3 sequence is 12 residues long. Germline CDR1 MNHEY, CDR2 SVGEGT. In DNA form, the CDR3 reads TGTGCCAGCAGTCAAAAGGGAGAGACCCAGTACTTC. This sequence encodes CASSQKGETQYF.

The genes are TRBV5-6 and TRBJ2-1; 8 bases align to TRBD1. Germline V gives CDR1 SGHDT, CDR2 YYEEEE. The CDR3 runs 16 residues. Unmatched junction bases numbered 6, after V lost 2 bases and J lost 2 bases. CDR3 in DNA: TGTGCCAGCAGCTTCGTCACAGGGGGACCCTACAATGAGCAGTTCTTC. It translates to CASSFVTGGPYNEQFF. The full variable domain, in which reference TRBV5-6 and TRBJ2-1 provide the parts outside the CDR3, is DAGVTQSPTHLIKTRGQQVTLRCSPKSGHDTVSWYQQALGQGPQFIFQYYEEEERQRGNFPDRFSGHQFPNYSSELNVNALLLGDSALYLCASSFVTGGPYNEQFFGPGTRLTVL.

A few counts support this clonotype. The DNA for the CDR3 is TGCGCCAGCAGCCAATTCACAGGGTTGGGCGGCTACACCTTC. Its protein is CASSQFTGLGGYTF. V gene TRBV4-1 combines with J gene TRBJ1-2; tentative D call: TRBD1 (6 bases). This CDR3 region has 14 residues. Trimming shortened V by 2 bases and J by 8 bases, and 15 bases separated the two germline ends. Germline values: CDR1 MGHRA, CDR2 YSYEKL.

The table lists this clonotype with a few counts. In DNA, the CDR3 is TGTGCCAGCAGCTTAGCGGGGATCCGCTACGAGCAGTACTTC. Its translation: CASSLAGIRYEQYF. This chain uses TRBV7-9 with TRBJ2-7; D ambiguous. The CDR3 sequence is 14 residues long. V dropped 0 bases and J dropped 3 bases, with 9 bases sitting between them. Germline V gene sequence: CDR1 SEHNR, CDR2 FQNEAQ (reference sequence).

This clonotype was seen once. The rearrangement joins TRBV6-5 to TRBJ2-2; 10 bases match TRBD1. This CDR3 has 18 amino acids. Looked up from germline, CDR1 is MNHEY and CDR2 is SVGAGI. After removal of 2 bases from V and 1 base from J, the junction contained 7 bases not matched to a gene. The CDR3 DNA is TGTGCCAGCAGTTACCGAACGACAGGGGGCTTGAACACCGGGGAGCTGTTTTTT. The encoded protein is CASSYRTTGGLNTGELFF.

The count of this clonotype is one. The chain uses TRBV6-6 and TRBJ1-6, with D uncertain. The CDR3 spans 12 residues. The germline V gene has CDR1 MNHNY and CDR2 SVGAGI (reference sequence). V was trimmed by 8 bases and J by 6 bases, leaving 8 bases between them. The CDR3 DNA is TGTGCCAGCGGGCAGGCTAATTCACCCCTCCACTTT. Protein product: CASGQANSPLHF.

The chain carries TRBV5-5 and TRBJ2-1; 8 bases match TRBD2. CDR3 size: 16 residues. CDR1 and CDR2 (germline): SGHKS, YYEKEE (reference sequence). J was trimmed by 10 bases and V by 2 bases; bases with no gene match: 14. The CDR3 here is CASSFAGVAGLSEQFF. CDR3 in DNA: TGTGCCAGCAGCTTCGCGGGGGTAGCGGGATTATCCGAGCAGTTCTTC.

The table lists this clonotype with a few counts. The chain is built from TRBV7-2 and TRBJ2-3, with unresolved D. Germline values: CDR1 SGHTA, CDR2 FQGNSA. The CDR3 runs to 12 residues. V lost 0 bases to trimming and J lost 9 bases, with 7 bases between them. CDR3 DNA: TGTGCCAGCAGCTTAGCCCCTGGAACGCAGTATTTT. Its translation is CASSLAPGTQYF.

This chain links TRBV6-8 with TRBJ1-6; 7 bases match TRBD1. This CDR3 contains 15 residues. Germline V gene data show CDR1 as MNHGY and CDR2 as SAAAGT. The trim removed 6 bases at V and 4 bases at J, leaving 6 bases unmatched. The CDR3 loop is CASSSGQPYNSPLHF. The CDR3 DNA reads TGTGCCAGCAGCTCGGGACAGCCATATAATTCACCCCTCCACTTT.

This clonotype came up many times. This chain connects TRBV7-2 to TRBJ2-3; TRBD2 matches at 9 bases. CDR1 and CDR2 from the germline V gene are SGHTA and FQGNSA. This CDR3 has 16 amino acids. Trimming at V came to 0 bases and at J to 1 base, leaving 2 bases not matched to a gene. CDR3 coding DNA: TGTGCCAGCAGCTTAGCGACTAGCGGCGGCACAGATACGCAGTATTTT. As protein: CASSLATSGGTDTQYF.

V usage is TRBV2 and J usage is TRBJ2-1; 9 bases are shared with TRBD2. CDR1 and CDR2 (germline): SNHLY, FYNNEI. The V and J ends lost 6 bases and 3 bases, in that order; junction bases with no gene match: 6. CDR3 length: 15 residues. CDR3 DNA: TGTGCCAGCAGCGCCGGGACTAGCTTCTACAATGAGCAGTTCTTC. As protein: CASSAGTSFYNEQFF. The full variable domain, with the rest looked up from reference TRBV2 and TRBJ2-1, is EPEVTQTPSHQVTQMGQEVILRCVPISNHLYFYWYRQILGQKVEFLVSFYNNEISEKSEIFDDQFSVERPDGSNFTLKIRSTKLEDSAMYFCASSAGTSFYNEQFFGPGTRLTVL.

This clonotype was recorded a few times. The V and J genes are TRBV14 and TRBJ1-1; 7 bases are a match to TRBD1. Germline-derived CDR1 and CDR2 are SGHDN and FVKESK. The CDR3 runs to 15 residues. The V gene end was trimmed by 1 base and the J gene end by 11 bases; junction bases not matched to a gene: 13. CDR3 region: CASSQGGQESLGAFF. CDR3 coding DNA: TGTGCCAGCAGCCAAGGAGGACAGGAATCGCTCGGGGCTTTCTTT. The full variable domain, its missing parts supplied by reference TRBV14 and TRBJ1-1, is EAGVTQFPSHSVIEKGQTVTLRCDPISGHDNLYWYRRVMGKEIKFLLHFVKESKQDESGMPNNRFLAERTGGTYSTLKVQPAELEDSGVYFCASSQGGQESLGAFFGQGTRLTVV.

This clonotype was recorded a few times. The V gene is TRBV7-2, the J gene TRBJ2-1; D possibly corresponds to TRBD1 (6 bases). CDR1 and CDR2 (germline): SGHTA, FQGNSA. Trimming cost V 4 bases and J 7 bases, with 23 bases left between them. The CDR3 is 17 amino acids. For the CDR3, the DNA is TGTGCCAGCAGCTCACAGGGTGGGATCCGAGGGAGAAATGAGCAGTTCTTC. The encoded protein is CASSSQGGIRGRNEQFF.

The V call is TRBV10-3, the J call TRBJ1-1, with D hard to call. Germline V gene data show CDR1 as ENHRY and CDR2 as SYGVKD. The CDR3 spans 14 residues. V lost 3 bases and J 4 bases, leaving 12 bases between the germline ends. The CDR3 sequence is CAISDNPPGTEAFF. CDR3 nucleotides: TGTGCCATCAGTGATAATCCCCCGGGCACTGAAGCTTTCTTT.

The rearrangement links TRBV7-6 to TRBJ2-7, with 10 bases identical to TRBD2. CDR3 size: 15 residues. From germline, CDR1 is SGHVS and CDR2 FNYEAQ. V shed 8 bases, J shed 3 bases, and the junction held 10 bases outside the gene matches. The CDR3 DNA is TGTGCCAGCGGAACGACCGGGACTAGCGTCTACGAGCAGTACTTC. This sequence encodes CASGTTGTSVYEQYF.

This sequence joins TRBV7-9 and TRBJ1-6; possibly TRBD1 for D (5 bases). Trimming shortened V by 6 bases and J by 0 bases, and 12 bases separated the two germline ends. Germline assignment: CDR1 SEHNR and CDR2 FQNEAQ (reference sequence). The CDR3 consists of 16 residues. In nucleotides, the CDR3 is TGTGCCAGCAGATGGGGACGGAGCTCCTATAATTCACCCCTCCACTTT. Encoded protein: CASRWGRSSYNSPLHF.

The chain combines TRBV6-8 with TRBJ2-5; TRBD2 might be the D (6 bases). Trimming shortened V by 5 bases and J by 9 bases, and 16 bases separated the two germline ends. CDR1 is MNHGY, CDR2 SAAAGT, per germline. The CDR3 is made up of 13 amino acids. CDR3 in DNA: TGTGCCAGCAGTCTTCAGCGTCCGGGGGCCCAGTACTTC. This encodes CASSLQRPGAQYF.

V usage is TRBV7-9 and J usage is TRBJ2-1; possible D gene TRBD1, 5 bases. This CDR3 spans 12 amino acids. Germline loops: CDR1 SEHNR, CDR2 FQNEAQ (reference sequence). The germline V and J ends were trimmed by 1 base and 10 bases, with 8 bases remaining between them. The CDR3 DNA reads as TGTGCCAGCAGCTTAGTAACAGGCGAGCAGTTCTTC. It translates to CASSLVTGEQFF.

The rearrangement uses TRBV3-1 and TRBJ1-3; maybe TRBD1 (5 bases). In germline, CDR1 is LGHDT, CDR2 YNNKEL (reference sequence). V lost 0 bases, J lost 8 bases, and 14 bases lay in between. This CDR3 has 15 amino acids. CDR3 nucleotide sequence: TGTGCCAGCAGCCAAGATAGAGGGGACGGAGACACCATATATTTT. As protein: CASSQDRGDGDTIYF.

This clonotype has at least ten counts. The chain has TRBV7-2 and TRBJ1-1; a possible D gene is TRBD1 (5 bases). Trimming stripped 5 bases from V and 12 bases from J, with 16 bases between. Germline V lookup: CDR1 SGHTA, CDR2 FQGNSA. The length of the CDR3 is 12 residues. DNA for the CDR3: TGTGCCAGCAGCCGGCTTGGCAGGGTAACTTTCTTT. It encodes CASSRLGRVTFF.

V and J are TRBV7-2 and TRBJ2-7; a possible D gene is TRBD1 (6 bases). Trimming pared 1 base from V and 2 bases from J, leaving 12 bases between. This CDR3 is built from 15 residues. CDR1 and CDR2 (germline): SGHTA, FQGNSA. The CDR3, as DNA: TGTGCCAGCAGCTTAGTGTGGACAGCCACCTACGAGCAGTACTTC. Translating gives CASSLVWTATYEQYF.

This clonotype was seen only a few times. This chain links TRBV7-6 with TRBJ2-7; TRBD2 aligns across 9 bases. CDR3 length: 15 residues. V lost 5 bases, J lost 6 bases, and 11 bases stayed unmatched. The germline V gene has CDR1 SGHVS and CDR2 FNYEAQ. The CDR3: CASSLTAPAGGEQYF. For the CDR3, the DNA is TGTGCCAGCAGCCTTACAGCCCCAGCGGGAGGCGAGCAGTACTTC.

In this sample, this clonotype turned up a few times. V gene TRBV12-3 or TRBV12-4 combines with J gene TRBJ1-1; unclear D gene. Trimming shortened V by 7 bases and J by 3 bases, and 15 bases separated the two germline ends. This CDR3 contains 14 residues. The chain's CDR3 is CASNTRRRHTEAFF. The CDR3 coding sequence is TGTGCCAGCAATACTCGTAGGCGTCACACTGAAGCTTTCTTT.

The V and J genes are TRBV12-3 or TRBV12-4 and TRBJ2-2; the D is unclear. The CDR3 has 13 residues. The germline V and J ends were trimmed by 6 bases and 5 bases, with 10 bases remaining between them. The CDR3 sequence: CASSRWGTGELFF. The DNA of the CDR3 is TGTGCCAGCAGCCGGTGGGGTACCGGGGAGCTGTTTTTT.

This clonotype was detected a few times. The chain carries TRBV12-3 or TRBV12-4 and TRBJ1-1; no reliable D call. The CDR3 totals 13 residues. V lost 1 base and J lost 10, with 13 bases in between. Written as DNA, the CDR3 is TGTGCCAGCAGTTTAGGGTTATGGGGTGTAGCTTTCTTT. It encodes CASSLGLWGVAFF.

This chain connects TRBV15 to TRBJ1-1, with 7 nucleotides matching TRBD1. Germline CDR1 reads LNHNV; CDR2 reads YYDKDF (reference sequence). The J segment lost 4 bases and the V segment lost 3 bases, leaving 5 bases of the junction unmatched. There are 14 residues in the CDR3. The CDR3 DNA follows: TGTGCCACCAGCAGGACTAACAGGGGCACTGAAGCTTTCTTT. This codes for CATSRTNRGTEAFF.

The rearrangement uses TRBV7-2 and TRBJ2-5, with D unclear. V was pared by 5 bases and J by 2 bases, with 6 bases between. The CDR3 has 12 residues. CDR1 SGHTA and CDR2 FQGNSA come from the germline V gene. CDR3 amino acids: CASSVIQETQYF. The CDR3 DNA reads as TGTGCCAGCAGCGTGATACAAGAGACCCAGTACTTC.

CDR3 amino acids: CASSFLTSGRMSTDTQYF. The CDR3 DNA reads as TGTGCCAGCAGCTTCTTGACTAGCGGGAGGATGAGCACAGATACGCAGTATTTT. V and J are TRBV7-9 and TRBJ2-3, with 13 nucleotides matching TRBD2. CDR1 SEHNR and CDR2 FQNEAQ come from the germline V gene (reference sequence). V lost 3 bases, J lost 0 bases, and 6 bases stayed unmatched. The CDR3 spans 18 residues. The full variable domain, in which reference TRBV7-9 and TRBJ2-3 provide the parts outside the CDR3, is DTGVSQNPRHKITKRGQNVTFRCDPISEHNRLYWYRQTLGQGPEFLTYFQNEAQLEKSRLLSDRFSAERPKGSFSTLEIQRTEQGDSAMYLCASSFLTSGRMSTDTQYFGPGTRLTVL.

This clonotype was picked up a small number of times. This chain uses TRBV7-2 with TRBJ2-3; D is unresolved. Germline V gene sequence: CDR1 SGHTA, CDR2 FQGNSA. CDR3 length equals 11 residues. V was pared by 2 bases and J by 8 bases, with 5 bases between. CDR3 residues: CASSLLTTQYF. The CDR3 coding sequence is TGTGCCAGCAGCTTATTGACTACGCAGTATTTT.

The gene calls are TRBV5-4 and TRBJ1-4; no definite D call. V was cut by 4 bases and J by 2 bases, with 15 bases left in between. Germline V gene lookup returns CDR1 SGHNT and CDR2 YYREEE (reference sequence). The CDR3 is made up of 16 amino acids. The CDR3 loop reads CASSLGGSGTNEKLFF. CDR3 DNA: TGTGCCAGCAGCCTTGGAGGATCTGGGACTAATGAAAAACTGTTTTTT.

The chain is built from TRBV28 and TRBJ2-4, with D possibly TRBD2 on 5 matching bases. V gave up 2 bases and J gave up 0 bases, with 11 bases separating them. Germline V gene data show CDR1 as MDHEN and CDR2 as SYDVKM. The CDR3 is 16 residues long. Here the CDR3 reads CASSLQRGLAKNIQYF. Here the CDR3 DNA reads TGTGCCAGCAGTTTACAACGGGGTCTAGCCAAAAACATTCAGTACTTC.

The rearrangement uses TRBV12-3 or TRBV12-4 and TRBJ1-1; 10 bases are shared with TRBD1. With 4 bases clipped from V and 7 bases from J, the junction kept 3 bases outside the gene matches. The CDR3 is made up of 13 amino acids. This CDR3 reads CASSYGQGVEAFF. CDR3 bases: TGTGCCAGCAGTTATGGACAGGGGGTTGAAGCTTTCTTT.